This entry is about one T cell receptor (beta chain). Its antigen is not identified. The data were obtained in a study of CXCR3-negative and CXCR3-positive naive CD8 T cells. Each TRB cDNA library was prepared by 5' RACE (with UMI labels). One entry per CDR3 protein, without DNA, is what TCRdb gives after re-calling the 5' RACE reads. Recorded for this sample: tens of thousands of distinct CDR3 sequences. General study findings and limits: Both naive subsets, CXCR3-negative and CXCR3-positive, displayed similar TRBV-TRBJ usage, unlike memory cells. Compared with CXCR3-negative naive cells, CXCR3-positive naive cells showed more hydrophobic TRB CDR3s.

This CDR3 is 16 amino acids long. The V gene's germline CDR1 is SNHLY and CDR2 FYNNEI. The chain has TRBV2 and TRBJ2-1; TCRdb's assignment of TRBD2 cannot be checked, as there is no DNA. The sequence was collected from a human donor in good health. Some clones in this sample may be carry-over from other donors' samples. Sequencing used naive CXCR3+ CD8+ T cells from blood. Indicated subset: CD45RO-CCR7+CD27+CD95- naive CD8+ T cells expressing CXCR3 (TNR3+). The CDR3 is CASQSAGSIAYNEQFF. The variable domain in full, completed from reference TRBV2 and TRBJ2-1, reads EPEVTQTPSHQVTQMGQEVILRCVPISNHLYFYWYRQILGQKVEFLVSFYNNEISEKSEIFDDQFSVERPDGSNFTLKIRSTKLEDSAMYFCASQSAGSIAYNEQFFGPGTRLTVL.